This is a list of T cell receptor beta chains from one sample in a study of blood T cell repertoires in COVID-19. Sequenced by immunoSEQ multiplex PCR; TCRdb stores in-frame clones only, minus some. The sample lists some 340,000 clones, over 75% seen once, with approximately 5% in the top ten. The specimen sequenced was PBMCs or T cells enriched from blood (not recorded which). These receptors all stem from a woman in her 30s who had recovered from COVID-19. CDR3s include the opening cysteine and the closing phenylalanine or tryptophan. A D gene is named only where the DNA matches it firmly. Size tells how often a clone was seen (once, few, many) or the class of an expanded clone, and some rows leave it out.

>-|TRBD1|TRBJ2-2|TRBV19|17
TGTGCCAGTAGTCCCCCCTGGACAGGGCTGAACACCGGGGAGCTGTTTTTT
CASSPPWTGLNTGELFF
>once|TRBD1|TRBJ1-1|TRBV7-2|17
TGTGCCAGCAGCTTGAATATGCCGGGACAGGGGAACACTGAAGCTTTCTTT
CASSLNMPGQGNTEAFF
>-|-|TRBJ1-1|TRBV21-1|16
TGTGCCAGCAGCACCCAAGGACAGTCCATGAACACTGAAGCTTTCTTT
CASSTQGQSMNTEAFF
>once|-|TRBJ2-5|TRBV12-2|15
TGTGCAAGTCGCCCCCAGCGGGGGGGCTCAGAGACCCAGTACTTC
CASRPQRGGSETQYF
>-|TRBD2|TRBJ2-1|TRBV9|17
TGTGCCAGCAGCCCCCAAATGGGAGGGGAGCGATACAATGAGCAGTTCTTC
CASSPQMGGERYNEQFF
>-|TRBD1|TRBJ2-1|TRBV7-9|15
TGTGCCAGCAGCCTCGGGACAGGCCCGTACAATGAGCAGTTCTTC
CASSLGTGPYNEQFF
>-|-|TRBJ1-5|TRBV27|15
TGTGCCAGCACCACAGCACGGGAATCCGGTCAGCCCCAGCATTTT
CASTTARESGQPQHF
>-|TRBD1|TRBJ1-5|TRBV18|17
TGTGCCAGCTCACCGGCGCCGGGACAGGGGAAAGGACAGCCCCAGCATTTT
CASSPAPGQGKGQPQHF
>-|TRBD2|TRBJ2-7|TRBV7-6|14
TGTGCCAGCAGCACTAGCGGGGGAAACTACGAGCAGTACTTC
CASSTSGGNYEQYF
>-|TRBD1|TRBJ1-2|TRBV10-2|14
TGCGCCAGCAGTTTTTTGGACAGGAACTATGGCTACACCTTC
CASSFLDRNYGYTF
>-|TRBD1|TRBJ2-2|TRBV6-5|12
TGTGCCGTCAGGGGGTGGGCCGGGGAGCTGTTTTTT
CAVRGWAGELFF
>-|TRBD1|TRBJ1-2|TRBV29-1|17
TGCAGCGTTGATAATTGGGGAAGGACAGGGTCGGGCTATGGCTACACCTTC
CSVDNWGRTGSGYGYTF
>-|TRBD1|TRBJ2-3|TRBV11-2|16
TGTGCCAGCAGCTTAGAACGACAGGGTGGGGGAGATACGCAGTATTTT
CASSLERQGGGDTQYF
>-|TRBD1|TRBJ1-2|TRBV30|14
TGTGCCTGGAGTGTCGACAGGGCTAACTATGGCTACACCTTC
CAWSVDRANYGYTF
>few|TRBD2|TRBJ2-3|TRBV19|15
TGTGCCAGTGGCCGCGGGGGGGCTTTCACAGATACGCAGTATTTT
CASGRGGAFTDTQYF
>-|-|TRBJ2-1|TRBV4-3|12
TGCGCCAGCGGGAGAGGGTTGGATGAGCAGTTCTTC
CASGRGLDEQFF
>-|TRBD1|TRBJ2-5|TRBV7-2|16
TGTGCCAGCAGCTTAGTAGGGGGCTATACTCAAGAGACCCAGTACTTC
CASSLVGGYTQETQYF
>-|-|TRBJ2-5|TRBV15|16
TGTGCCACCAGCACCGCCTCAGGGGGGCGAAGAGAGACCCAGTACTTC
CATSTASGGRRETQYF
>-|-|TRBJ2-7|TRBV10-3|12
TGTGCCATCACCTCAGGAGGGGTCGAGCAGTACTTC
CAITSGGVEQYF
>-|-|TRBJ1-3|TRBV19|12
TGTGCCAGTCGCGGCTGGGGAAACACCATATATTTT
CASRGWGNTIYF
>-|-|TRBJ1-2|TRBV28|13
TGTGCCAGCAGTTTTTCCGGCGGATATAGCTACACCTTC
CASSFSGGYSYTF
>-|-|TRBJ1-1|TRBV7-9|15
TGTGCCAGCAGGTGGGGCCCGGGCCTAAACACTGAAGCTTTCTTT
CASRWGPGLNTEAFF
>-|-|TRBJ1-6|TRBV7-8|14
TGTGCCAGCAGCTCTAGCCTCAGAAGCCGGGCCCTCCACTTT
CASSSSLRSRALHF